The 18 T cell receptor beta chains presented below share a single source sample, sequenced in a study of CD8+CD57+ T cells in acquired aplastic anemia. For CDR3 and TCR beta VDJ profiling, genomic DNA was the template used. TCRdb re-called the reads through MiXCR, storing one row per CDR3 protein. The sample includes hundreds of thousands of distinct CDR3 sequences, roughly 64% of them seen just once. The specimen sequenced was sorted CD4+, CD8+, or CD8+CD57+ T cells (not recorded which) from PBMCs. The source of these receptors is a human donor in good health, serving as a control.

The chain uses TRBV7-6 and TRBJ1-3; the D gene is possibly TRBD1 (6 bases). V lost 0 bases and J lost 8, with 14 bases in between. The germline V gene has CDR1 SGHVS and CDR2 FNYEAQ. This CDR3 comprises 15 residues. CDR3 residues: CASSLAKGDGDTIYF. The CDR3 DNA reads as TGTGCCAGCAGCTTAGCGAAGGGGGACGGCGACACCATATATTTT.

As to this clonotype: At one boundary the junction diverges from the germline segment, which might be a read error. The chain links TRBV7-2 to TRBJ2-1; TRBD1 or TRBD2 may be the D gene (5 bases each). Germline V lookup: CDR1 SGHTA, CDR2 FQGNSA. The CDR3 covers 14 residues. The CDR3, as DNA: TGTGCCAGCAGCCACGGGGCCACCTACAATGAGCAGCACTTC. The encoded protein is CASSHGATYNEQHF. Together with reference TRBV7-2 and TRBJ2-1, the CDR3 gives the full variable domain: GAGVSQSPSNKVTEKGKDVELRCDPISGHTALYWYRQSLGQGLEFLIYFQGNSAPDKSGLPSDRFSAERTGGSVSTLTIQRTQQEDSAVYLCASSHGATYNEQHFGPGTRLTVL.

As to this clonotype: Compared with germline, one end of the junction differs, possibly owing to a read error. The rearrangement joins TRBV10-1 to TRBJ2-2, with D possibly being TRBD1 (7 bases). CDR3 length equals 12 residues. Germline-derived CDR1 and CDR2 are WNHNN and SYGVQD (reference sequence). CDR3 amino acids: CASRGDAGGLFF. The CDR3, as DNA: TGTGCCAGCAGGGGGGATGCCGGGGGGCTGTTTTTT.

Notes on this clonotype: An end of the junction differs from the germline gene, which may be a read error. J is TRBJ2-4 and V is TRBV4-2, with 9 bases matching TRBD2. The CDR3 has 17 residues. CDR1 is LGHNA, CDR2 YNFKEQ, per germline. Here the CDR3 reads CASSQDRGGLAKSIQYF. Here the CDR3 DNA reads TGTGCCAGCAGCCAAGATCGCGGGGGACTAGCCAAAAGCATTCAGTACTTC.

J is TRBJ2-7 and V is TRBV20-1; weak D call: TRBD1 (6 bases). The germline V gene has CDR1 DFQATT and CDR2 SNEGSKA (reference sequence). The CDR3 runs to 14 residues. The ends were cut back, 1 base at V and 2 bases at J, with 12 bases in the middle. CDR3 sequence: CSARVPGDAYEQYF. CDR3 DNA: TGCAGTGCTAGAGTCCCAGGGGACGCCTACGAGCAGTACTTC.

This chain joins TRBV12-3 or TRBV12-4 and TRBJ1-2; possibly TRBD1 for D (5 bases). The CDR3 length is 14 residues. The V and J ends lost 9 bases and 3 bases respectively, with 17 bases between them. DNA for the CDR3: TGTGCCAGTCCTTCAGGGCAGGCTGACTATGGCTACACCTTC. Translation: CASPSGQADYGYTF.

Details on this clonotype: The junction departs from germline at one end; a sequencing error may be responsible. The rearrangement links TRBV7-8 to TRBJ2-7; D is uncertain. Per the germline V gene, CDR1 is SGHVS and CDR2 is FQNEAQ. This CDR3 is built from 11 residues. The CDR3 DNA is TGTGGCAGCAGCTCCGACGAGGAGCAGTACTTC. Its protein is CGSSSDEEQYF.

The J gene is TRBJ1-1, the V gene TRBV12-3 or TRBV12-4; D is undetermined. V was pared by 8 bases and J by 2 bases, with 12 bases between. The CDR3 runs to 13 residues. CDR3 sequence: CASGLFANTEAFF. As DNA, the CDR3 is TGTGCCAGCGGGTTGTTCGCCAACACTGAAGCTTTCTTT.

Turning to this clonotype: Sequence at one end of the junction differs from germline and may be a read error. The chain recombines TRBV7-7 with TRBJ1-5; TRBD1 agrees at 10 bases. Germline V gene sequence: CDR1 SSHAT, CDR2 FNYEAQ (reference sequence). CDR3 length: 15 residues. In nucleotides, the CDR3 is TGTGCTAGCAGCACTAGACAGGGGACAGGGGAGCTGTTTCATTTT. This encodes CASSTRQGTGELFHF.

This clonotype was found many times. The chain is built from TRBV12-3 or TRBV12-4 and TRBJ2-7; possible D gene TRBD1, 5 bases. Trimming removed 5 bases from V and 1 base from J, with 6 bases in between. The CDR3 runs 12 residues. In nucleotides, the CDR3 is TGTGCCAGCAGTAGGGGTTCCTACGAGCAGTACTTC. Residues: CASSRGSYEQYF.

The chain couples TRBV15 to TRBJ1-1, with 10 positions matching TRBD1. V lost 3 bases to trimming and J lost 4 bases; unmatched junction nucleotides: 5. The CDR3 runs to 15 residues. Germline-derived CDR1 and CDR2 are LNHNV and YYDKDF (reference sequence). CDR3 DNA sequence: TGTGCCACCAGCAGGATTTGGGACAGGGGCACTGAAGCTTTCTTT. The encoded protein is CATSRIWDRGTEAFF. Supplemented by reference TRBV15 and TRBJ1-1, the full variable domain reads DAMVIQNPRYQVTQFGKPVTLSCSQTLNHNVMYWYQQKSSQAPKLLFHYYDKDFNNEADTPDNFQSRRPNTSFCFLDIRSPGLGDTAMYLCATSRIWDRGTEAFFGQGTRLTVV.

This clonotype was seen at least ten times. The chain combines TRBV5-6 with TRBJ2-7; 7 bases align to TRBD1. This CDR3 contains 15 residues. Germline trimming cut 1 base from V and 2 bases from J; bases unmatched to any gene: 6. CDR1 SGHDT and CDR2 YYEEEE come from the germline V gene. CDR3 nucleotide sequence: TGTGCCAGCAGCTTGCTGACAGGGAGCCCCTACGAGCAGTACTTC. Protein sequence: CASSLLTGSPYEQYF. The entire variable domain, with the rest obtained from reference TRBV5-6 and TRBJ2-7, is as follows: DAGVTQSPTHLIKTRGQQVTLRCSPKSGHDTVSWYQQALGQGPQFIFQYYEEEERQRGNFPDRFSGHQFPNYSSELNVNALLLGDSALYLCASSLLTGSPYEQYFGPGTRLTVT.

The chain links TRBV5-1 to TRBJ1-4; D call uncertain. CDR1 SGHRS and CDR2 YFSETQ come from the germline V gene. This CDR3 spans 16 amino acids. Trimming left V 2 bases short and J 4 bases short, with 15 bases between. In nucleotides, the CDR3 is TGCGCCAGCAGCTTCTTGAGGCCTTTTCATAATGAAAAACTGTTTTTT. This sequence encodes CASSFLRPFHNEKLFF.

V and J are TRBV14 and TRBJ1-2, with no clear D. This CDR3 contains 17 residues. The ends were cut back, 4 bases at V and 4 bases at J, with 22 bases in the middle. Germline CDR1 reads SGHDN; CDR2 reads FVKESK. The CDR3 loop reads CASSPETNTEAFYGYTF. CDR3 nucleotide sequence: TGTGCCAGCAGCCCGGAGACGAACACTGAAGCTTTCTATGGCTACACCTTC.

Regarding this clonotype: Mismatch with germline at one junction end may stem from a read error. The chain recombines TRBV10-3 with TRBJ2-5; 10 bases agree with TRBD1. From germline, CDR1 is ENHRY and CDR2 SYGVKD. The CDR3 extends over 14 amino acids. The CDR3 DNA follows: TGTGCCATCAGGGACAGGGGGGACCAAGCGACCCAGTACTTC. This translates into CAIRDRGDQATQYF.

The chain combines TRBV20-1 with TRBJ2-5, with D perhaps TRBD1 or TRBD2 (6 bases each). The CDR3 covers 12 residues. Germline V gene sequence: CDR1 DFQATT, CDR2 SNEGSKA (reference sequence). Trimming shortened V by 6 bases and J by 11 bases, and 19 bases separated the two germline ends. Here the CDR3 DNA reads TGCAGTGCCAGGGGAGGCACTGAAGCTCAGTACTTC. It codes for CSARGGTEAQYF.

This clonotype showed up many times. The genes are TRBV6-4 and TRBJ1-1; the match to TRBD1 covers 11 bases. Germline CDR1 is MRHNA and CDR2 is SNTAGT. V lost 9 bases and J lost 6; bases outside the gene matches: 9. CDR3 length equals 14 residues. CDR3 sequence reads: CARDPGTGGAEAFF. The CDR3 DNA follows: TGTGCCAGAGACCCGGGGACAGGGGGAGCTGAAGCTTTCTTT.

In its sample, this clonotype was seen many times. The CDR3: CSAREGGAYWETQYF. The CDR3 DNA sequence: TGCAGTGCTAGAGAGGGGGGGGCCTACTGGGAGACCCAGTACTTC. The chain recombines TRBV20-1 with TRBJ2-5, with TRBD2 as a possible D gene (7 bases). The CDR3 sequence is 15 residues long. From germline, CDR1 is DFQATT and CDR2 SNEGSKA (reference sequence). The V and J ends lost 0 bases and 5 bases respectively, with 16 bases between them.